This TCR beta chain is drawn from a study of shared clonotypes between healthy human individuals. For every subset, genomic DNA was evenly distributed across several immunoSEQ plates. Clones were read by immunoSEQ multiplex PCR, and TCRdb kept only the in-frame ones, dropping some. Found here are some 2.1 million clones, about 95% of them singletons; the top ten hold 0.85% to 1.2%. As for this clone: The same CDR3 can be traced to other DNA sequences in this sample.

The germline V and J ends were trimmed by 3 bases and 0 bases, with 12 bases remaining between them. The CDR3 contains 14 residues. Germline V gene sequence: CDR1 SQVTM, CDR2 ANQGSEA. Cells designated naive CD8 were CD45RO-negative and were positively selected for CCR7, with terminally differentiated effector memory CD45RA+ cells excluded. Material for sequencing was naive CD8+ T cells sorted from blood. This chain links TRBV29-1 with TRBJ2-7, with a weak D call TRBD2 (5 bases). The source is a man aged 18 to 30 in good health. The CDR3 nucleotides are TGCAGCGTTGACCGGGAAGGGAGCTCCTACGAGCAGTACTTC. Translated, it gives CSVDREGSSYEQYF.